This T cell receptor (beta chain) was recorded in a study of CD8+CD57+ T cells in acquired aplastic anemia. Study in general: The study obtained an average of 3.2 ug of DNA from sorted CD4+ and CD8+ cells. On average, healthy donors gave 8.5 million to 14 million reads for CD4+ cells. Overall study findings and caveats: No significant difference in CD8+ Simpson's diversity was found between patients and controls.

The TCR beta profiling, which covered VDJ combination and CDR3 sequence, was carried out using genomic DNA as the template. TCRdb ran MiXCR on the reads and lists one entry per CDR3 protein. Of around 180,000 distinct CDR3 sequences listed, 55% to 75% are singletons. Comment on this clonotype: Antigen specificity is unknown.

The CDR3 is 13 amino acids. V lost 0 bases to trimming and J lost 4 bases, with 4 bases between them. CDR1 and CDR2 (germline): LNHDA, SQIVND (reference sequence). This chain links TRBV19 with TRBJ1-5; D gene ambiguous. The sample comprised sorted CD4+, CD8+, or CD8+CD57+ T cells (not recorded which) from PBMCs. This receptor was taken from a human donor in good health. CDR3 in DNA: TGTGCCAGTAGTATAGAAGTAAATCAGCCCCAGCATTTT. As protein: CASSIEVNQPQHF.